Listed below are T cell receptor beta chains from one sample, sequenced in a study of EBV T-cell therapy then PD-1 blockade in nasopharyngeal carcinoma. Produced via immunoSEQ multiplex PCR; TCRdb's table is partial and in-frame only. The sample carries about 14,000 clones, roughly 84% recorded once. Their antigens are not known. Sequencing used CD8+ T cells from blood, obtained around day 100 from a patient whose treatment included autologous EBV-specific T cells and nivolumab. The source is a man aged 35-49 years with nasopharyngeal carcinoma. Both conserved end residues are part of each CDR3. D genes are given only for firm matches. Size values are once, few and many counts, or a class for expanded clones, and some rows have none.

CDR3: CATSDWLESTDTQYF
DNA: TGTGCCACCAGTGATTGGCTAGAGAGCACAGATACGCAGTATTTT
V: TRBV24-1
J: TRBJ2-3
size: few
D: .

CDR3: CASSLTGGGTEAFF
DNA: TGTGCCAGCAGTCTCACAGGGGGGGGCACTGAAGCTTTCTTT
V: TRBV27
J: TRBJ1-1
size: .
D: TRBD1

CDR3: CASSLGGSLNTEAFF
DNA: TGTGCCAGCAGCTTGGGAGGTTCCCTGAACACTGAAGCTTTCTTT
V: TRBV5-6
J: TRBJ1-1
size: medium-sized
D: .

CDR3: CASSLGASGGNEQFF
DNA: TGCGCCAGCAGCTTGGGCGCTAGCGGGGGAAATGAGCAGTTCTTC
V: TRBV5-1
J: TRBJ2-1
size: .
D: TRBD2

CDR3: CASSIDVSGDIDGELFF
DNA: TGTGCCAGTAGTATAGATGTTAGCGGGGACATTGACGGGGAGCTGTTTTTT
V: TRBV19
J: TRBJ2-2
size: .
D: TRBD2

CDR3: CASGSGTLNYGYTF
DNA: TGTGCTAGTGGTTCGGGGACACTTAACTATGGCTACACCTTC
V: TRBV12-5
J: TRBJ1-2
size: .
D: .

CDR3: CASSLLTLNEKLFF
DNA: TGCGCCAGCAGCCTTCTAACACTAAATGAAAAACTGTTTTTT
V: TRBV4-1
J: TRBJ1-4
size: .
D: .

CDR3: CASSRKGRVGEKLFF
DNA: TGTGCCAGCAGCCGAAAAGGGCGGGTTGGTGAAAAACTGTTTTTT
V: TRBV7-8
J: TRBJ1-4
size: .
D: .

CDR3: CASSQGLYGYTF
DNA: TGTGCCAGCAGCCAGGGCCTCTATGGCTACACCTTC
V: TRBV4-2
J: TRBJ1-2
size: few
D: .

CDR3: CASSEFAGTGVRDTQYF
DNA: TGTGCCAGCAGTGAATTTGCCGGGACAGGGGTTCGGGATACGCAGTATTTT
V: TRBV25-1
J: TRBJ2-3
size: .
D: TRBD1

CDR3: CASSDSERGELFF
DNA: TGTGCCAGCAGTGACTCGGAGCGGGGGGAGCTGTTTTTT
V: TRBV6-4
J: TRBJ2-2
size: .
D: .

CDR3: CASSHLNNSPLHF
DNA: TGCGCCAGCAGCCACCTCAATAATTCACCCCTCCACTTT
V: TRBV4-1
J: TRBJ1-6
size: .
D: .

CDR3: CATSGTGDGEQYF
DNA: TGTGCCACGTCCGGGACAGGGGACGGCGAGCAGTACTTC
V: TRBV2
J: TRBJ2-7
size: few
D: TRBD1

CDR3: CASSRTRRGASQETQYF
DNA: TGTGCCAGCAGCAGAACGAGGCGGGGGGCCTCCCAAGAGACCCAGTACTTC
V: TRBV9
J: TRBJ2-5
size: .
D: TRBD2

CDR3: CASSADGSDTQYF
DNA: TGTGCCAGCAGCGCGGACGGGTCAGATACGCAGTATTTT
V: TRBV9
J: TRBJ2-3
size: .
D: .